The rows below give T cell receptor beta chains drawn from one sample of a study of T cells in Graves' hyperthyroidism and ophthalmopathy. TCRdb recomputed calls from the multiplex PCR reads with MiXCR, one row per CDR3 protein. Among approximately 330,000 distinct CDR3 sequences, roughly 18% were seen once, and the ten largest hold 49%. Sequenced input: blood. Every receptor here comes from a woman in her 50s with Graves' hyperthyroidism. Both conserved end residues are part of each CDR3. Each record gives: D gene, J gene, clone size, V gene, CDR3 protein, CDR3 DNA. D genes are given only for firm matches. Where a row states a size, it is once, few, many or the class of an expanded clone; other rows omit it.

.,TRBJ1-5,many,TRBV3-1,CASSRTASNQPQHF,TGTGCCAGCAGCAGGACAGCCAGCAATCAGCCCCAGCATTTT
.,TRBJ1-1,.,TRBV5-6,CASSLGFVRVTEAFF,TGTGCCAGCAGCTTGGGTTTTGTTAGAGTAACCGAAGCTTTCTTT
.,TRBJ1-1,.,TRBV4-1,CASSHESIPEAFF,TGCGCCAGCAGCCATGAGAGTATCCCTGAAGCTTTCTTT
TRBD1,TRBJ1-1,.,TRBV6-1,CASIVPGGAGTEAFF,TGTGCCAGCATCGTACCAGGGGGCGCGGGCACTGAAGCTTTCTTT
TRBD1,TRBJ1-2,.,TRBV11-2,CASSLSLGGFGYTF,TGTGCCAGCAGCTTGAGTCTAGGGGGCTTTGGCTACACCTTC
.,TRBJ1-4,many,TRBV30,CAWGAGLSRKLFF,TGTGCCTGGGGAGCAGGCCTGAGTCGAAAACTGTTTTTT
TRBD1,TRBJ1-5,few,TRBV5-1,CASSPRQGNNQPQHF,TGCGCCAGCAGCCCTCGACAGGGAAACAATCAGCCCCAGCATTTT
.,TRBJ2-6,.,TRBV6-1,CASSEGGLGANVLTF,TGTGCCAGCAGTGAGGGGGGGCTTGGGGCCAACGTCCTGACTTTC
TRBD2,TRBJ2-5,many,TRBV20-1,CSARTPGRDYHMTQYF,TGCAGTGCTAGAACCCCGGGTCGGGACTATCACATGACCCAGTACTTC
.,TRBJ1-6,many,TRBV2,CATRVQENSPLHF,TGTGCCACCCGAGTGCAGGAAAATTCACCCCTCCACTTT
TRBD1,TRBJ2-5,many,TRBV20-1,CSARGDRGTWETQYF,TGCAGTGCTAGGGGGGACAGGGGAACATGGGAGACCCAGTACTTC
.,TRBJ2-1,many,TRBV20-1,CSAWDSAAEQFF,TGCAGTGCTTGGGACTCTGCGGCGGAGCAGTTCTTC
.,TRBJ2-1,few,TRBV7-9,CASSLNPYDRAHEQFF,TGTGCCAGCAGCTTGAACCCCTATGATAGGGCCCATGAGCAGTTCTTC
TRBD1,TRBJ1-2,few,TRBV28,CASSSGQGAGGYTF,TGTGCCAGCAGTTCCGGACAGGGGGCAGGTGGCTACACCTTC
.,TRBJ2-3,many,TRBV20-1,CSARRSVDTQYF,TGCAGTGCCCGACGGAGTGTGGATACGCAGTATTTT
.,TRBJ1-2,few,TRBV10-3,CAISESPGTNYGYTF,TGTGCCATCAGTGAGTCCCCGGGTACTAACTATGGCTACACCTTC
.,TRBJ1-2,many,TRBV12-3/TRBV12-4,CASSLAYRVDGYTF,TGTGCCAGCAGTTTAGCTTACAGGGTCGACGGCTACACCTTC
TRBD2,TRBJ2-5,few,TRBV29-1,CSATSGAETQYF,TGCAGCGCGACTAGCGGGGCGGAGACCCAGTACTTC
TRBD1,TRBJ1-1,.,TRBV20-1,CSATGGSEAFF,TGCAGTGCTACAGGGGGGAGTGAAGCTTTCTTT
.,TRBJ2-3,few,TRBV4-2,CASSPLASDTQYF,TGTGCCAGCAGCCCCTTAGCGTCAGATACGCAGTATTTT
TRBD1,TRBJ2-7,.,TRBV3-1,CASSSTGGYEQYF,TGTGCCAGCAGCTCCACAGGGGGCTACGAGCAGTACTTC
TRBD2,TRBJ2-1,.,TRBV27,CASSGSGHEQFF,TGTGCCAGCAGTGGTAGCGGGCATGAGCAGTTCTTC
.,TRBJ1-5,.,TRBV27,CASSLFPVRQNNQPQHF,TGTGCCAGCAGTTTATTCCCTGTGAGACAGAATAATCAGCCCCAGCATTTT
.,TRBJ2-3,.,TRBV15,CATSSHGQSTDTQYF,TGTGCCACCAGCAGTCACGGACAGAGCACAGATACGCAGTATTTT
.,TRBJ1-3,.,TRBV20-1,CSAVDGSSGNTIYF,TGCAGTGCTGTCGACGGGAGCTCTGGAAACACCATATATTTT
.,TRBJ2-7,.,TRBV30,CAWRFGSYEQYF,TGTGCCTGGAGATTCGGTTCCTACGAGCAGTACTTC
TRBD2,TRBJ2-3,many,TRBV6-2/TRBV6-3,CASRSFSAGGTDTQYF,TGTGCCAGCAGGTCCTTTTCAGCGGGGGGCACAGATACGCAGTATTTT
.,TRBJ1-1,many,TRBV27,CASSLKGFVWNTEAFF,TGTGCCAGCAGTTTGAAAGGGTTCGTTTGGAACACTGAAGCTTTCTTT
.,TRBJ1-4,many,TRBV28,CASSSTGGTANEKLFF,TGTGCCAGCAGTTCAACGGGGGGCACGGCTAATGAAAAACTGTTTTTT
.,TRBJ1-5,.,TRBV10-2,CASSDGVNRPQHF,TGCGCCAGCAGTGACGGCGTAAATCGGCCCCAGCATTTT
.,TRBJ2-5,.,TRBV29-1,CSFGGLNLETQYF,TGCAGCTTTGGAGGACTGAATTTAGAGACCCAGTACTTC
TRBD1,TRBJ1-1,many,TRBV5-5,CASSLTGDAEAFF,TGTGCCAGCAGCCTCACAGGGGACGCTGAAGCTTTCTTT
.,TRBJ2-1,many,TRBV6-5,CASSYTTGEQFF,TGTGCCAGCAGTTACACTACTGGAGAGCAGTTCTTC
.,TRBJ2-3,once,TRBV29-1,CSVEDREVQGGTDTQYF,TGCAGCGTTGAAGATCGGGAGGTACAGGGGGGTACAGATACGCAGTATTTT
.,TRBJ2-5,many,TRBV30,CAWSRGGAGKETQYF,TGTGCCTGGAGTAGAGGGGGGGCAGGAAAAGAGACCCAGTACTTC
.,TRBJ1-1,many,TRBV6-6,CASSYSKGTEAFF,TGTGCCAGCAGTTACTCGAAGGGGACTGAAGCTTTCTTT
.,TRBJ1-5,.,TRBV25-1,CASSGYGEYQPQHF,TGTGCCAGCAGTGGTTATGGGGAATATCAGCCCCAGCATTTT
.,TRBJ2-3,.,TRBV9,CASSVDGADTQYF,TGTGCCAGCAGCGTAGATGGGGCAGATACGCAGTATTTT
TRBD1,TRBJ2-1,.,TRBV9,CASSRDREAEQFF,TGTGCCAGCAGCAGGGACAGGGAGGCTGAGCAGTTCTTC
.,TRBJ2-3,.,TRBV3-1,CATEPSGAHTDTQYF,TGTGCCACAGAGCCGAGCGGAGCCCACACAGATACGCAGTATTTT
.,TRBJ1-1,many,TRBV30,CAWSVVETEAFF,TGTGCCTGGAGTGTAGTAGAGACTGAAGCTTTCTTT
.,TRBJ1-1,few,TRBV29-1,CSVAGDAEAFF,TGCAGCGTTGCTGGGGACGCTGAAGCTTTCTTT
.,TRBJ1-1,.,TRBV14,CASMEGPGDTEALF,TGTGCCAGCATGGAGGGTCCAGGGGACACTGAAGCTCTCTTT
TRBD1,TRBJ2-5,many,TRBV18,CASSPTGVGETQYF,TGTGCCAGCTCCCCGACAGGGGTTGGGGAGACCCAGTACTTC
.,TRBJ2-7,few,TRBV5-8,CASSLSGDAYEQYF,TGTGCCAGCAGCTTATCAGGGGACGCCTACGAGCAGTACTTC
TRBD2,TRBJ2-5,many,TRBV12-3/TRBV12-4,CASSLSGGAETQYF,TGTGCCAGCAGTTTAAGCGGGGGGGCGGAGACCCAGTACTTC
.,TRBJ1-4,.,TRBV4-1,CASSQDGHSSTNEKLFF,TGCGCCAGCAGCCAAGATGGGCATTCATCAACTAATGAAAAACTGTTTTTT
.,TRBJ2-7,many,TRBV28,CASSLFRGSYEQYF,TGTGCCAGCAGTCTCTTTCGGGGCTCCTACGAGCAGTACTTC
.,TRBJ1-1,many,TRBV6-6,CASSYSETANTEAFF,TGTGCCAGCAGTTACTCGGAGACAGCGAACACTGAAGCTTTCTTT
.,TRBJ1-6,few,TRBV11-2,CASSINSPLHF,TGTGCCAGCAGCATTAATTCACCCCTCCACTTT
.,TRBJ2-5,many,TRBV7-6,CASSLTQETQYF,TGTGCCAGCAGCTTGACCCAAGAGACCCAGTACTTC
TRBD1,TRBJ1-5,few,TRBV6-1,CASIQKGQGNQPQHF,TGTGCCAGCATTCAAAAGGGACAGGGCAATCAGCCCCAGCATTTT
.,TRBJ2-5,many,TRBV11-2,CATAGLGLGTQYF,TGTGCCACCGCAGGGTTGGGCCTGGGGACCCAGTACTTC